The 14 T cell receptor beta chains below were found in one sample sequenced in a study of PD-1 blockade in mismatch repair-deficient tumors. Clones were read by immunoSEQ multiplex PCR, and TCRdb kept only the in-frame ones, dropping some. The sample holds about 63,000 clones, about 87% seen once. The sample here was peripheral blood, taken 52 weeks after starting pembrolizumab. The receptors were gathered from an adult with mismatch repair-deficient cancer.

For the CDR3, the DNA is TGTGCCAGCAGCTTAGGACTAGCGGGAGAGCCGGGGTACAATGAGCAGTTCTTC. Residues: CASSLGLAGEPGYNEQFF. The chain couples TRBV7-9 to TRBJ2-1, with 12 bases aligning to TRBD2. The CDR3 has 18 residues. Per germline, CDR1 SEHNR and CDR2 FQNEAQ (reference sequence). Trimming removed 1 base from V and 4 bases from J; junction bases left unmatched: 8. The full variable domain, rest sourced from reference TRBV7-9 and TRBJ2-1, is DTGVSQNPRHKITKRGQNVTFRCDPISEHNRLYWYRQTLGQGPEFLTYFQNEAQLEKSRLLSDRFSAERPKGSFSTLEIQRTEQGDSAMYLCASSLGLAGEPGYNEQFFGPGTRLTVL.

CDR3 in DNA: TGTGCCAGCAGTTTCCGAGACTTAGGGGGTTACGAGCAGTACTTC. Protein sequence: CASSFRDLGGYEQYF. This sequence joins TRBV6-6 and TRBJ2-7; D is possibly TRBD1 (6 bases). This CDR3 is built from 15 residues. The germline V gene encodes CDR1 MNHNY and CDR2 SVGAGI (reference sequence). V gave up 4 bases and J gave up 4 bases, with 17 bases separating them.

The chain's CDR3 is CASSFRTGGSYEQYF. The CDR3 bases are TGTGCCAGCAGTTTCCGGACAGGGGGATCCTACGAGCAGTACTTC. The chain couples TRBV27 to TRBJ2-7; 10 bases match TRBD1. With V trimmed by 3 bases and J by 1 base, 3 bases remained unmatched. This CDR3 contains 15 residues. Per germline, CDR1 MNHEY and CDR2 SMNVEV (reference sequence).

This chain connects TRBV6-1 to TRBJ2-7; TRBD1 aligns across 7 bases. CDR1 and CDR2 (germline): MNHNS, SASEGT. This CDR3 contains 15 residues. V lost 4 bases and J lost 0; bases outside the gene matches: 6. CDR3 in amino acids: CASSVWDSSSYEQYF. In DNA form, the CDR3 reads TGTGCCAGCAGTGTTTGGGACAGCAGCTCCTACGAGCAGTACTTC.

The J gene is TRBJ1-1, the V gene TRBV30; D is uncertain. The CDR3 is 11 amino acids. The germline gives CDR1 GTSNPN, CDR2 SVGIG (reference sequence). V lost 2 bases and J lost 8, with 9 bases in between. DNA for the CDR3: TGTGCCTGGAGTCCACAAAACGAAGCTTTCTTT. It codes for CAWSPQNEAFF.

The V and J genes are TRBV7-9 and TRBJ2-1, with 11 bases identical to TRBD1. The CDR3 consists of 15 residues. Germline V gives CDR1 SEHNR, CDR2 FQNEAQ (reference sequence). J was trimmed by 4 bases and V by 5 bases; bases with no gene match: 4. This chain's CDR3 is CASSHRDRGYNEQFF. The CDR3 region has the DNA TGTGCCAGCAGCCACCGGGACAGGGGGTACAATGAGCAGTTCTTC.

The chain has TRBV7-6 and TRBJ2-7, with D unclear. This CDR3 spans 15 amino acids. Germline values: CDR1 SGHVS, CDR2 FNYEAQ. Trimming cost V 1 base and J 3 bases, with 13 bases left between them. In DNA form, the CDR3 reads TGTGCCAGCAGCTTAGGTACGCCAGGTTACTACGAGCAGTACTTC. Its translation is CASSLGTPGYYEQYF.

The gene calls are TRBV19 and TRBJ2-7; D tentatively reads TRBD1 or TRBD2 (5 bases each). Germline V CDR1 and CDR2: LNHDA, SQIVND (reference sequence). Trimming cost V 3 bases and J 3 bases, with 15 bases left between them. The CDR3 length is 15 residues. In nucleotides, the CDR3 is TGTGCCAGTAGTATGCGTGGGCAGGGAGTCTACGAGCAGTACTTC. It specifies CASSMRGQGVYEQYF.

The rearrangement links TRBV30 to TRBJ2-1, with D unresolved. The CDR3 contains 11 residues. Trimming took 2 bases from V and 9 from J, leaving 8 bases between them. CDR1 is GTSNPN and CDR2 is SVGIG in the germline V gene (reference sequence). The CDR3 DNA reads TGTGCCTGGAGTCCTTCTGTTGAGCAGTTCTTC. Protein: CAWSPSVEQFF.

The chain combines TRBV6-6 with TRBJ1-1; D is uncertain. The germline V gene encodes CDR1 MNHNY and CDR2 SVGAGI (reference sequence). Trimming took 3 bases from V and 3 from J, leaving 11 bases between them. This CDR3 is 14 amino acids long. The CDR3 DNA sequence: TGTGCCAGCAGTTATCGAGAGGGAGACACTGAAGCTTTCTTT. This encodes CASSYREGDTEAFF.

V and J are TRBV5-6 and TRBJ2-5, with 10 bases fitting TRBD1. The ends lost 2 bases at V and 4 bases at J; junction bases unmatched: 8. Germline values: CDR1 SGHDT, CDR2 YYEEEE. The CDR3 extends over 16 amino acids. Here the CDR3 DNA reads TGTGCCAGCAGCTTCCCGGGACAGGGGCGATTAGAGACCCAGTACTTC. As protein: CASSFPGQGRLETQYF.

This clone was seen once. This rearrangement joins TRBV7-2 to TRBJ2-7, with D possibly TRBD2 on 6 matching bases. The CDR3 sequence is 15 residues long. Per germline, CDR1 SGHTA and CDR2 FQGNSA. The V and J ends lost 5 bases and 2 bases respectively, with 16 bases between them. The CDR3 nucleotides are TGTGCCAGCAGCCCCGTTGGGAGGAGGGCCTACGAGCAGTACTTC. This sequence encodes CASSPVGRRAYEQYF.

The rearrangement joins TRBV7-6 to TRBJ2-3; tentatively, D is TRBD1 or TRBD2 (5 bases each). V lost 5 bases and J lost 10, with 25 bases in between. The germline CDR1 and CDR2 sequences are SGHVS and FNYEAQ. The CDR3 consists of 16 residues. The CDR3 protein is CASSPLGLASLLPQYF. As DNA, the CDR3 is TGTGCCAGCAGCCCCCTGGGGCTAGCATCGTTACTTCCGCAGTATTTT.

The V call is TRBV10-3, the J call TRBJ1-2; the D gene is possibly TRBD1 (5 bases). The CDR3 is made up of 17 amino acids. The germline V gene encodes CDR1 ENHRY and CDR2 SYGVKD. V lost 0 bases to trimming and J lost 2 bases, with 16 bases between them. The CDR3 region has the DNA TGTGCCATCAGTGAGTCGGGGCCCGTCGGGCCAAACTATGGCTACACCTTC. It encodes CAISESGPVGPNYGYTF.